The clone carrying this TCR beta chain was observed a single time. With 1 base removed from V and 10 bases from J, the gap between germline ends came to 10 bases. The germline CDR1 and CDR2 sequences are LGHNA and YSLEER. The CDR3 sequence is 12 residues long. The record originates from a study of PD-L1 blockade in urothelial cancer. Data came from immunoSEQ multiplex PCR; TCRdb stores just in-frame clones and leaves some out. Altogether tens of thousands of clones are present, around 84% being singletons, with the ten largest covering approximately 3.1%. Time point reported: peripheral blood 6 weeks after treatment start.

The specimen was PBMCs, collected around atezolizumab (anti-PD-L1) treatment. The chain has TRBV4-3 and TRBJ1-1, with D perhaps matching TRBD1 (5 bases). The receptor's source is a man between 65 and 85 years old with urothelial cancer. CDR3 DNA: TGCGCCAGCAGCCAAGTGGGGGGTGGAGCTTTCTTT. Its protein is CASSQVGGGAFF.